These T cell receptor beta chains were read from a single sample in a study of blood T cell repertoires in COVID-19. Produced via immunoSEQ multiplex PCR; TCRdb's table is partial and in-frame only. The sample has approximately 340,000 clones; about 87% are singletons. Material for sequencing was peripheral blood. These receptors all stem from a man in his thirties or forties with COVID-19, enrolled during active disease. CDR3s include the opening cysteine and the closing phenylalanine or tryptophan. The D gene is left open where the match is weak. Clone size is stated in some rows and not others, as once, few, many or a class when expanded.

CDR3 DNA: TGTGCCAGCAGCTTAAAGCCAGGCTCTGGAAACACCATATATTTT; CDR3 protein: CASSLKPGSGNTIYF; V gene: TRBV5-4; clone size: NA; J gene: TRBJ1-3; D gene: NA
CDR3 DNA: TGTGCCAGCAGTGAGCAACCGGGCACTGAAGCTTTCTTT; CDR3 protein: CASSEQPGTEAFF; V gene: TRBV6-1; clone size: NA; J gene: TRBJ1-1; D gene: NA
CDR3 DNA: TGTGCCAGCAGTTTATCCCACAGGGGGACCCTCTACAATGAGCAGTTCTTC; CDR3 protein: CASSLSHRGTLYNEQFF; V gene: TRBV28; clone size: NA; J gene: TRBJ2-1; D gene: TRBD1
CDR3 DNA: TGCAGTGCTAGAGATCGACAGGAAGCTTTCTTT; CDR3 protein: CSARDRQEAFF; V gene: TRBV20-1; clone size: NA; J gene: TRBJ1-1; D gene: NA
CDR3 DNA: TGTGCCAGCAGTTATGGGCGGAACACTGAAGCTTTCTTT; CDR3 protein: CASSYGRNTEAFF; V gene: TRBV6-5; clone size: NA; J gene: TRBJ1-1; D gene: NA
CDR3 DNA: TGTGCCATCAGTTCAGACAGGGGTTATGGCTACACCTTC; CDR3 protein: CAISSDRGYGYTF; V gene: TRBV10-3; clone size: NA; J gene: TRBJ1-2; D gene: TRBD1
CDR3 DNA: TGTGCCAGCAGCGCCGGATCTACTTACGGGGATGAGCAGTTCTTC; CDR3 protein: CASSAGSTYGDEQFF; V gene: TRBV9; clone size: NA; J gene: TRBJ2-1; D gene: NA
CDR3 DNA: TGTGCCAGCAGTTTAGTCACAGGCTCCTACGAGCAGTACTTC; CDR3 protein: CASSLVTGSYEQYF; V gene: TRBV6-5; clone size: NA; J gene: TRBJ2-7; D gene: NA
CDR3 DNA: TGTGCCAGCAGCTTAACCTTATTAGCGGGGGCCTACACAGATACGCAGTATTTT; CDR3 protein: CASSLTLLAGAYTDTQYF; V gene: TRBV7-2; clone size: NA; J gene: TRBJ2-3; D gene: TRBD2
CDR3 DNA: TGTGCCAGCAGCCGCGTCTCGGTATCCACCGGGGAGCTGTTTTTT; CDR3 protein: CASSRVSVSTGELFF; V gene: TRBV7-7; clone size: NA; J gene: TRBJ2-2; D gene: NA
CDR3 DNA: TGTGCCATCAGTACAGGGGCGGGTAGCACAGATACGCAGTATTTT; CDR3 protein: CAISTGAGSTDTQYF; V gene: TRBV10-3; clone size: NA; J gene: TRBJ2-3; D gene: TRBD1
CDR3 DNA: TGTGCCAGCAGCTTGACTAGCGGGGGGGCCGGGGAGACCCAGTACTTC; CDR3 protein: CASSLTSGGAGETQYF; V gene: TRBV5-4; clone size: NA; J gene: TRBJ2-5; D gene: TRBD2
CDR3 DNA: TGCAGTGCTAGACTAGCAGGTGAGCAGTTCTTC; CDR3 protein: CSARLAGEQFF; V gene: TRBV20-1; clone size: NA; J gene: TRBJ2-1; D gene: NA
CDR3 DNA: TGTGCTAGTGGTTCCGCCGGACAGGGGGAATATGGCTACACCTTC; CDR3 protein: CASGSAGQGEYGYTF; V gene: TRBV12-5; clone size: NA; J gene: TRBJ1-2; D gene: TRBD1
CDR3 DNA: TGTGCCAGCAGCTTAGCGAACGGTTGGGAGACCCAGTACTTC; CDR3 protein: CASSLANGWETQYF; V gene: TRBV7-2; clone size: NA; J gene: TRBJ2-5; D gene: NA
CDR3 DNA: TGCGCCAGCAGCGTCGGGGACAGTTCGAACACTGAAGCTTTCTTT; CDR3 protein: CASSVGDSSNTEAFF; V gene: TRBV4-3; clone size: NA; J gene: TRBJ1-1; D gene: TRBD1
CDR3 DNA: TGTGCCAGCAGCTTAGGAAGTGGTAGGGGCAGCACCTACGAGCAGTACTTC; CDR3 protein: CASSLGSGRGSTYEQYF; V gene: TRBV11-2; clone size: NA; J gene: TRBJ2-7; D gene: NA
CDR3 DNA: TGTGCCAGCAGTTTTCGGGAGGGAGCCCCCCAGCATTTT; CDR3 protein: CASSFREGAPQHF; V gene: TRBV12-3/TRBV12-4; clone size: NA; J gene: TRBJ1-5; D gene: NA
CDR3 DNA: TGTGCCAGCAGCTTAGCAGGGTCTGGAGTGTACAATGAGCAGTTCTTC; CDR3 protein: CASSLAGSGVYNEQFF; V gene: TRBV11-2; clone size: NA; J gene: TRBJ2-1; D gene: NA
CDR3 DNA: TGTGCCAGCAGCCTCGGACAGGGGGCCATATCTGGGGCCAACGTCCTGACTTTC; CDR3 protein: CASSLGQGAISGANVLTF; V gene: TRBV7-9; clone size: NA; J gene: TRBJ2-6; D gene: TRBD1
CDR3 DNA: TGTGCCAGTAGTGTCCCATCAGCCGGGAATCAGCCCCAGCATTTT; CDR3 protein: CASSVPSAGNQPQHF; V gene: TRBV19; clone size: few; J gene: TRBJ1-5; D gene: NA
CDR3 DNA: TGCAGCGTGGATAGGGGCACTGAAGCTTTCTTT; CDR3 protein: CSVDRGTEAFF; V gene: TRBV29-1; clone size: NA; J gene: TRBJ1-1; D gene: NA
CDR3 DNA: TGTGCCAGCAGTTTGTCAGGGGGCTACGAGCAGTACTTC; CDR3 protein: CASSLSGGYEQYF; V gene: TRBV27; clone size: few; J gene: TRBJ2-7; D gene: TRBD1
CDR3 DNA: TGTGCCAGCAGCCCTAGCGGGAGGGACACAGATACGCAGTATTTT; CDR3 protein: CASSPSGRDTDTQYF; V gene: TRBV9; clone size: NA; J gene: TRBJ2-3; D gene: TRBD2
CDR3 DNA: TGTGCCAGCCCCAGGGCGCAGGTCCAGGGTGAAGATACGCAGTATTTT; CDR3 protein: CASPRAQVQGEDTQYF; V gene: TRBV5-8; clone size: NA; J gene: TRBJ2-3; D gene: NA
CDR3 DNA: TGCGCCAGCAGCCAAACAGGGTTCATCACAGATACGCAGTATTTT; CDR3 protein: CASSQTGFITDTQYF; V gene: TRBV5-1; clone size: NA; J gene: TRBJ2-3; D gene: NA
CDR3 DNA: TGTGCCACCAGTGATCTGGGAGAGCAAGAGACCCAGTACTTC; CDR3 protein: CATSDLGEQETQYF; V gene: TRBV24-1; clone size: NA; J gene: TRBJ2-5; D gene: NA
CDR3 DNA: TGTGCCATCGGACAGGGTGGGAGCACAGATACGCAGTATTTT; CDR3 protein: CAIGQGGSTDTQYF; V gene: TRBV10-3; clone size: NA; J gene: TRBJ2-3; D gene: TRBD1
CDR3 DNA: TGTGCCAGCAGTGGGGGGGCCATCTACGAGCAGTACTTC; CDR3 protein: CASSGGAIYEQYF; V gene: TRBV13; clone size: NA; J gene: TRBJ2-7; D gene: NA
CDR3 DNA: TGTGCCAGCAGCGCTGGGAGGTCTGGGCTGCAGTACTTC; CDR3 protein: CASSAGRSGLQYF; V gene: TRBV3-1/TRBV3-2; clone size: NA; J gene: TRBJ2-7; D gene: NA
CDR3 DNA: TGTGCCAGCAGCCGCGGGACAGCCTCTGCCGGGGAGCTGTTTTTT; CDR3 protein: CASSRGTASAGELFF; V gene: TRBV7-3; clone size: NA; J gene: TRBJ2-2; D gene: NA
CDR3 DNA: TGTGCCAGCAGGGGGCGAGGAACTGAAGCTTTCTTT; CDR3 protein: CASRGRGTEAFF; V gene: TRBV12-3/TRBV12-4; clone size: few; J gene: TRBJ1-1; D gene: NA
CDR3 DNA: TGTGCCAGCAGCCTCAGCTCTGGAAACACCATATATTTT; CDR3 protein: CASSLSSGNTIYF; V gene: TRBV7-2; clone size: NA; J gene: TRBJ1-3; D gene: NA
CDR3 DNA: TGCGCCAGCAGCCCCAGGGTGGGGGGGGCTCGTCCAGATACGCAGTATTTT; CDR3 protein: CASSPRVGGARPDTQYF; V gene: TRBV4-3; clone size: NA; J gene: TRBJ2-3; D gene: NA
CDR3 DNA: TGTGCCAGTAGTATCTCCGGACAGGGACCTTACTACGAGCAGTACTTC; CDR3 protein: CASSISGQGPYYEQYF; V gene: TRBV19; clone size: NA; J gene: TRBJ2-7; D gene: TRBD1
CDR3 DNA: TGTGCCACCAGTGATCCGGGACAGGGGACCACCGGGGAGCTGTTTTTT; CDR3 protein: CATSDPGQGTTGELFF; V gene: TRBV24-1; clone size: NA; J gene: TRBJ2-2; D gene: TRBD1
CDR3 DNA: TGTGCCAGTAGTATAAGCTATTGGGACAGGGGGGTACAAGGCTACAATGAGCAGTTCTTC; CDR3 protein: CASSISYWDRGVQGYNEQFF; V gene: TRBV19; clone size: NA; J gene: TRBJ2-1; D gene: TRBD1
CDR3 DNA: TGTGCCAGCAGTTTATCGCCCGACAGTAAGCGTTTCTTC; CDR3 protein: CASSLSPDSKRFF; V gene: TRBV27; clone size: NA; J gene: TRBJ2-1; D gene: NA
CDR3 DNA: TGTGCCAGCAGCCCGGGGGGGGAGAATGCTGAAGCTTTCTTT; CDR3 protein: CASSPGGENAEAFF; V gene: TRBV7-8; clone size: NA; J gene: TRBJ1-1; D gene: NA
CDR3 DNA: TGTGCCAGCAGCCCGGGGGGTAGGACATCTGAAGCTTTCTTT; CDR3 protein: CASSPGGRTSEAFF; V gene: TRBV7-9; clone size: NA; J gene: TRBJ1-1; D gene: NA
CDR3 DNA: TGCGCCAGCAGCCATGAACAGGGTGGCTATGGCTACACCTTC; CDR3 protein: CASSHEQGGYGYTF; V gene: TRBV4-1; clone size: NA; J gene: TRBJ1-2; D gene: NA
CDR3 DNA: TGTGCCAGTGCTCTGGGACAGGGGAATCAGCCCCAGCATTTT; CDR3 protein: CASALGQGNQPQHF; V gene: TRBV7-2; clone size: NA; J gene: TRBJ1-5; D gene: TRBD1
CDR3 DNA: TGTGCCAGCTCACCCTGGACTAGCGGGGTGACTAGCACAGATACGCAGTATTTT; CDR3 protein: CASSPWTSGVTSTDTQYF; V gene: TRBV18; clone size: NA; J gene: TRBJ2-3; D gene: TRBD2
CDR3 DNA: TGTGCCAGCAGCCCAGGACTAGTCAACACAGATACGCAGTATTTT; CDR3 protein: CASSPGLVNTDTQYF; V gene: TRBV9; clone size: once; J gene: TRBJ2-3; D gene: TRBD2
CDR3 DNA: TGTGCCAGCAGCTTGGGGACAGGGTACTATGGCTACACCTTC; CDR3 protein: CASSLGTGYYGYTF; V gene: TRBV5-5; clone size: NA; J gene: TRBJ1-2; D gene: TRBD1
CDR3 DNA: TGCGCCAGCAGCCATGCGGGGGGGCTGGGAGATACGCAGTATTTT; CDR3 protein: CASSHAGGLGDTQYF; V gene: TRBV4-3; clone size: NA; J gene: TRBJ2-3; D gene: TRBD2
CDR3 DNA: TGTGCCAGCAGTTCGAGACAGACTAATTCACCCCTCCACTTT; CDR3 protein: CASSSRQTNSPLHF; V gene: TRBV6-1; clone size: NA; J gene: TRBJ1-6; D gene: NA
CDR3 DNA: TGCGCCAGCAGCCCGCGGACAGGTACCTACGAGCAGTACTTC; CDR3 protein: CASSPRTGTYEQYF; V gene: TRBV4-3; clone size: NA; J gene: TRBJ2-7; D gene: TRBD1
CDR3 DNA: TGCAGCGTCCAACAGGGTCGGCAGCCCCAGCATTTT; CDR3 protein: CSVQQGRQPQHF; V gene: TRBV29-1; clone size: NA; J gene: TRBJ1-5; D gene: NA
CDR3 DNA: TGTGCCAGTAGTATTCTACCTACAGGGCCCTACGAGCAGTACTTC; CDR3 protein: CASSILPTGPYEQYF; V gene: TRBV19; clone size: once; J gene: TRBJ2-7; D gene: NA
CDR3 DNA: TGCGCCAGCAGCCAGGAAGCAAGGGGTTCACCCCTCCACTTT; CDR3 protein: CASSQEARGSPLHF; V gene: TRBV4-1; clone size: few; J gene: TRBJ1-6; D gene: NA
CDR3 DNA: TGTGCCAGTCACCCCCCCGGTCCCCTTATCGGGGAGCTGTTTTTT; CDR3 protein: CASHPPGPLIGELFF; V gene: TRBV19; clone size: NA; J gene: TRBJ2-2; D gene: NA
CDR3 DNA: TGCGCCAGCAGCTTGGTTAGTGGCTATGGCTACACCTTC; CDR3 protein: CASSLVSGYGYTF; V gene: TRBV5-1; clone size: NA; J gene: TRBJ1-2; D gene: NA
CDR3 DNA: TGTGCCAGTAGCCGACAGGGTTGGGGAAAATATGGCTACACCTTC; CDR3 protein: CASSRQGWGKYGYTF; V gene: TRBV19; clone size: NA; J gene: TRBJ1-2; D gene: TRBD1
CDR3 DNA: TGCGCCAGCAGCTTCGGGACAGGTGCTTCACCCCTCCACTTT; CDR3 protein: CASSFGTGASPLHF; V gene: TRBV5-1; clone size: few; J gene: TRBJ1-6; D gene: TRBD1
CDR3 DNA: TGTGCCAGCAGCTTTGGTCTAGCCCACACAGATACGCAGTATTTT; CDR3 protein: CASSFGLAHTDTQYF; V gene: TRBV5-5; clone size: NA; J gene: TRBJ2-3; D gene: NA
CDR3 DNA: TGCAGCGTTCCTACCCTGACAGGGGTCGGCTATGGCTACACCTTC; CDR3 protein: CSVPTLTGVGYGYTF; V gene: TRBV29-1; clone size: NA; J gene: TRBJ1-2; D gene: TRBD1